This T cell receptor beta chain came from a study of T cells in Graves' hyperthyroidism and ophthalmopathy. Template material for amplifying TCR beta CDR3 regions consisted of RNA transcripts. First-round RT-PCR with HTBI primers amplified the TCR CDR3 region. In TCRdb, the multiplex PCR reads were re-called with MiXCR into one record per CDR3 protein. This sample has hundreds of thousands of distinct CDR3 sequences; 14% to 15% occur once, and the top ten carry roughly 13%. V was trimmed by 3 bases and J by 2 bases, leaving 11 bases between them. Germline-derived CDR1 and CDR2 are SNHLY and FYNNEI. The CDR3 consists of 15 residues. Study findings and constraints: Among clonotypes expanded in thyroid above 0.001, most were also found in blood. Progression to ophthalmopathy was predicted a median of approximately 6.4 months early.

Not enrolled were patients with uncontrolled infection, other autoimmune disease, pregnancy or lactation. This clonotype appeared a few times. Its antigen remains unidentified. This rearrangement joins TRBV2 to TRBJ2-1, with a possible D match to TRBD1 (5 bases). Sequenced sample: blood. This TCR derives from a man aged 18 to 30 with Graves' ophthalmopathy. CDR3 region: CASSEAGPTYNEQFF. DNA for the CDR3: TGTGCCAGCAGTGAGGCAGGGCCTACCTACAATGAGCAGTTCTTC.